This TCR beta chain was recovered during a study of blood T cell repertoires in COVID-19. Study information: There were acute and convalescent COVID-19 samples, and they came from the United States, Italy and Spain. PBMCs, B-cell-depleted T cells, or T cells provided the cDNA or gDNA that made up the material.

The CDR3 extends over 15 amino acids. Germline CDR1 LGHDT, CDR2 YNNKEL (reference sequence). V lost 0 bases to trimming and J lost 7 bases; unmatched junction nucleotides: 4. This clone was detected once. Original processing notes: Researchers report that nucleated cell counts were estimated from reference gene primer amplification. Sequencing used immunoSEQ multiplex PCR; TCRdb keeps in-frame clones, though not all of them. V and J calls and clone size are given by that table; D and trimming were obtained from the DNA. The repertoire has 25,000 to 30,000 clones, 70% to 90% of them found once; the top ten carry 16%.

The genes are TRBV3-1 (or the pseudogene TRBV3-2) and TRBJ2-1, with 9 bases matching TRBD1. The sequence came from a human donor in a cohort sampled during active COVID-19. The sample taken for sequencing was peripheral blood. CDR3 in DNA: TGTGCCAGCAGCCAAGACGAGACAGGGGGAAATGAGCAGTTCTTC. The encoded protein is CASSQDETGGNEQFF.